Listed here is a single T cell receptor beta chain. The target antigen is unknown. The data derive from a study of T cell responses to AZD1222 COVID-19 vaccine. Findings of the study overall: Once two AZD1222 doses were given, Spike-specific TCR breadth and depth went up. Repertoire collection took place solely once the T cell response had peaked. Of the AZD1222 recipients, only six or seven were seropositive at baseline.

Assay used: immunoSEQ multiplex PCR; TCRdb lists only in-frame clones, some missing. The data hold around 100,000 clones, with around 90% observed a single time. The sequences come from peripheral blood, collected on day 0 of AZD1222 vaccination. This TCR was recovered from an adult in good health.

For the CDR3, the DNA is TGTGCCAGTAGTTCGGAGGGGACAGGGCTGGGCCAGCCCCAGCATTTT. This gives the protein CASSSEGTGLGQPQHF. The chain carries TRBV19 and TRBJ1-5; 9 nucleotides align to TRBD1. V shed 5 bases and J 7 bases; nucleotides not matched to a gene: 12. Per the germline V gene, CDR1 is LNHDA and CDR2 is SQIVND (reference sequence). The CDR3 has 16 amino acids.